Here is one TCR beta chain with its context. Its antigen is not identified. This specimen comes from a study of blood T cells in healthy people across ages. Study-wide context: Using template switching, researchers captured about one barcoded beta molecule for each two T cells. The study, taken as a whole, reports: It was not known whether donors were CMV positive (a possible confounder of expanded clonotype changes).

Trimming took off 0 bases at V and 2 bases at J, with 12 bases between the two ends. Germline V gene sequence: CDR1 MRHNA, CDR2 SNTAGT. The CDR3 is made up of 16 amino acids. A second roughly 6 to 11 cycle PCR used barcoded and J-beta primers. Each cDNA was tagged by a template-switch adaptor containing 12 random nucleotides. TCRdb passed the 5' RACE reads through MiXCR, listing each CDR3 protein once. Of hundreds of thousands of distinct CDR3 sequences listed, about 30% are singletons. Source material: blood. The chain joins TRBV6-4 to TRBJ2-3; tentatively, D is TRBD1 (6 bases). This sequence was found in a woman aged 80 or older in good health. The CDR3 region has the DNA TGTGCCAGCAGTGACTCGATAGGGACATCCACAGATACGCAGTATTTT. Its translation: CASSDSIGTSTDTQYF.